This is a list of T cell receptor beta chains from one sample in a study of T cell repertoires in cytomegalovirus infection. TCRdb ran MiXCR on the reads and lists one entry per CDR3 protein. Of approximately 500,000 distinct CDR3 sequences in the sample, about 11% were seen once. The sample was PBMCs. These receptors were obtained from a human donor in good health (CMV status not recorded). Some clones in this sample may be carry-over from other donors' samples. Both conserved end residues are part of each CDR3. The D gene is left open where the match is weak. Where a row states a size, it is once, few, many or the class of an expanded clone; other rows omit it.

CDR3aa: CAIGPEVGTGELFF
CDR3nt: TGTGCCATCGGACCCGAGGTTGGCACCGGGGAGCTGTTTTTT
j_gene: TRBJ2-2
len: 14
v_gene: TRBV10-3
abundance: many
d_gene: -

CDR3aa: CAISESKGAAYEQYF
CDR3nt: TGTGCCATCAGTGAGTCGAAGGGGGCGGCGTACGAGCAGTACTTC
j_gene: TRBJ2-7
len: 15
v_gene: TRBV10-3
abundance: many
d_gene: TRBD1

CDR3aa: CSVKGNTGELFF
CDR3nt: TGCAGCGTTAAAGGGAACACCGGGGAGCTGTTTTTT
j_gene: TRBJ2-2
len: 12
v_gene: TRBV29-1
abundance: -
d_gene: -

CDR3aa: CASRSGTSGYNEQFF
CDR3nt: TGTGCCAGCAGGTCCGGGACTAGTGGGTACAATGAGCAGTTCTTC
j_gene: TRBJ2-1
len: 15
v_gene: TRBV6-5
abundance: few
d_gene: TRBD2

CDR3aa: CASSRDRGLNTEAFF
CDR3nt: TGTGCCAGCAGTAGGGACAGGGGGCTGAACACTGAAGCTTTCTTT
j_gene: TRBJ1-1
len: 15
v_gene: TRBV28
abundance: many
d_gene: TRBD1

CDR3aa: CASSILDIVSSYNEQFF
CDR3nt: TGTGCCAGTAGTATCCTCGACATTGTGAGCTCCTACAATGAGCAGTTCTTC
j_gene: TRBJ2-1
len: 17
v_gene: TRBV19
abundance: -
d_gene: -

CDR3aa: CASSTQSNSYEQYF
CDR3nt: TGTGCCAGTAGTACTCAATCCAATTCCTACGAGCAGTACTTC
j_gene: TRBJ2-7
len: 14
v_gene: TRBV19
abundance: many
d_gene: -

CDR3aa: CASSDSAWPTDTQYF
CDR3nt: TGTGCCAGCAGTGACTCCGCGTGGCCCACAGATACGCAGTATTTT
j_gene: TRBJ2-3
len: 15
v_gene: TRBV6-4
abundance: few
d_gene: -

CDR3aa: CASRRPRDSPLHF
CDR3nt: TGTGCCAGCAGGAGACCTAGGGATTCACCCCTCCACTTT
j_gene: TRBJ1-6
len: 13
v_gene: TRBV2
abundance: many
d_gene: -

CDR3aa: CASSSQGPPGTDTQCF
CDR3nt: TGTGCCAGCAGCTCGCAGGGACCCCCGGGGACAGATACGCAGTGTTTT
j_gene: TRBJ2-3
len: 16
v_gene: TRBV7-3
abundance: -
d_gene: TRBD1

CDR3aa: CASSPGPETGTYEQYF
CDR3nt: TGTGCCAGCAGTCCAGGGCCCGAAACAGGCACCTACGAGCAGTACTTC
j_gene: TRBJ2-7
len: 16
v_gene: TRBV6-8
abundance: few
d_gene: -

CDR3aa: CASSLESGRYEQFF
CDR3nt: TGCGCCAGCAGCTTGGAGAGCGGGAGGTACGAGCAGTTCTTC
j_gene: TRBJ2-1
len: 14
v_gene: TRBV5-1
abundance: many
d_gene: TRBD2

CDR3aa: CASISRGGDQMNTEAFF
CDR3nt: TGTGCCAGTATCTCAAGAGGGGGGGATCAGATGAACACTGAAGCTTTCTTT
j_gene: TRBJ1-1
len: 17
v_gene: TRBV3-1
abundance: many
d_gene: -

CDR3aa: CASSDPGQGYGYTF
CDR3nt: TGTGCCAGCAGTGATCCGGGACAGGGTTATGGCTACACCTTC
j_gene: TRBJ1-2
len: 14
v_gene: TRBV2
abundance: many
d_gene: TRBD1

CDR3aa: CASRQGHEPQHF
CDR3nt: TGTGCCAGCAGACAGGGCCATGAGCCCCAGCATTTT
j_gene: TRBJ1-5
len: 12
v_gene: TRBV25-1
abundance: few
d_gene: -

CDR3aa: CASRGGGSANTEAFF
CDR3nt: TGTGCCAGCAGGGGAGGGGGCTCGGCGAACACTGAAGCTTTCTTT
j_gene: TRBJ1-1
len: 15
v_gene: TRBV12-3/TRBV12-4
abundance: many
d_gene: TRBD1

CDR3aa: CASRRRCYEQYF
CDR3nt: TGTGCCAGCAGGCGCAGGTGCTACGAGCAGTACTTC
j_gene: TRBJ2-7
len: 12
v_gene: TRBV7-3
abundance: many
d_gene: -

CDR3aa: CASSPPAGAGGNTIYF
CDR3nt: TGTGCCAGCAGCCCCCCAGCAGGGGCAGGGGGAAACACCATATATTTT
j_gene: TRBJ1-3
len: 16
v_gene: TRBV13
abundance: -
d_gene: -

CDR3aa: CASSFDSNSPLHF
CDR3nt: TGTGCCAGCAGTTTCGACAGTAATTCACCCCTCCACTTT
j_gene: TRBJ1-6
len: 13
v_gene: TRBV12-3/TRBV12-4
abundance: many
d_gene: -

CDR3aa: CASSLRGVEGYTF
CDR3nt: TGTGCCAGCAGCCTCAGGGGGGTGGAAGGCTACACCTTC
j_gene: TRBJ1-2
len: 13
v_gene: TRBV3-1
abundance: -
d_gene: TRBD1

CDR3aa: CSVQQGLNYNEQLF
CDR3nt: TGCAGCGTTCAACAGGGGTTAAACTACAATGAGCAGCTCTTC
j_gene: TRBJ2-1
len: 14
v_gene: TRBV29-1
abundance: -
d_gene: TRBD1

CDR3aa: CASSRPGTSRQTQYF
CDR3nt: TGTGCCAGCAGCCGTCCCGGGACTAGCCGCCAGACCCAGTACTTC
j_gene: TRBJ2-5
len: 15
v_gene: TRBV11-2
abundance: many
d_gene: TRBD2

CDR3aa: CASRGTGYGYTF
CDR3nt: TGTGCCAGCAGGGGGACAGGGTATGGCTACACCTTC
j_gene: TRBJ1-2
len: 12
v_gene: TRBV6-1
abundance: many
d_gene: TRBD1

CDR3aa: CASSDWDFGSPNTGELFF
CDR3nt: TGTGCCAGCAGTGACTGGGACTTCGGAAGTCCCAACACCGGGGAGCTGTTTTTT
j_gene: TRBJ2-2
len: 18
v_gene: TRBV28
abundance: few
d_gene: -

CDR3aa: CASSQPRGRGAGELFF
CDR3nt: TGCGCCAGCAGCCAACCAAGGGGGCGCGGAGCCGGGGAGCTGTTTTTT
j_gene: TRBJ2-2
len: 16
v_gene: TRBV4-1
abundance: many
d_gene: TRBD1

CDR3aa: CASSKQGAYEQYF
CDR3nt: TGTGCCAGCAGTAAACAGGGGGCTTACGAGCAGTACTTC
j_gene: TRBJ2-7
len: 13
v_gene: TRBV12-3/TRBV12-4
abundance: -
d_gene: TRBD1

CDR3aa: CASSYPLGNEQYF
CDR3nt: TGTGCCAGCAGTTACCCTTTAGGGAACGAGCAGTACTTC
j_gene: TRBJ2-7
len: 13
v_gene: TRBV6-2/TRBV6-3
abundance: -
d_gene: -

CDR3aa: CASRPGTVSNQPQHF
CDR3nt: TGTGCCAGCAGGCCTGGGACGGTTAGCAATCAGCCCCAGCATTTT
j_gene: TRBJ1-5
len: 15
v_gene: TRBV27
abundance: many
d_gene: -

CDR3aa: CASTDPTAGDTIYF
CDR3nt: TGTGCCAGCACCGACCCCACAGCTGGAGACACCATATATTTT
j_gene: TRBJ1-3
len: 14
v_gene: TRBV11-2
abundance: -
d_gene: -

CDR3aa: CASRRTSGSGEQFF
CDR3nt: TGTGCCAGCAGGAGGACTAGCGGGAGTGGTGAGCAGTTCTTC
j_gene: TRBJ2-1
len: 14
v_gene: TRBV7-3
abundance: many
d_gene: TRBD2

CDR3aa: CASSMEFRARTGELFF
CDR3nt: TGTGCCAGTAGTATGGAATTCAGGGCGAGGACCGGGGAGCTGTTTTTT
j_gene: TRBJ2-2
len: 16
v_gene: TRBV19
abundance: many
d_gene: -

CDR3aa: CSARRGGGGSTDTQYF
CDR3nt: TGCAGTGCTAGAAGGGGCGGGGGCGGGAGCACAGATACGCAGTATTTT
j_gene: TRBJ2-3
len: 16
v_gene: TRBV20-1
abundance: many
d_gene: -

CDR3aa: CASSRYPSSYNSPLHF
CDR3nt: TGTGCCAGTAGCCGATACCCGAGCTCCTATAATTCACCCCTCCACTTT
j_gene: TRBJ1-6
len: 16
v_gene: TRBV19
abundance: -
d_gene: -

CDR3aa: CASRPAGGAPDTQYF
CDR3nt: TGTGCCAGCAGACCCGCGGGGGGAGCCCCAGATACGCAGTATTTT
j_gene: TRBJ2-3
len: 15
v_gene: TRBV12-3/TRBV12-4
abundance: many
d_gene: TRBD2

CDR3aa: CASSESDSPNTEAFF
CDR3nt: TGTGCCAGCAGCGAGTCCGACAGCCCGAACACTGAAGCTTTCTTT
j_gene: TRBJ1-1
len: 15
v_gene: TRBV9
abundance: few
d_gene: -

CDR3aa: CASTLGGEPQGTQYF
CDR3nt: TGTGCCAGCACCCTCGGGGGCGAACCCCAGGGGACCCAGTACTTC
j_gene: TRBJ2-5
len: 15
v_gene: TRBV7-9
abundance: many
d_gene: -

CDR3aa: CASSLSGGPYSPLHF
CDR3nt: TGTGCCAGCAGTTTATCAGGGGGCCCGTATTCACCCCTCCACTTT
j_gene: TRBJ1-6
len: 15
v_gene: TRBV27
abundance: many
d_gene: TRBD1

CDR3aa: CASSWASGSTGELFF
CDR3nt: TGTGCCAGCAGTTGGGCTAGCGGGAGCACCGGGGAGCTGTTTTTT
j_gene: TRBJ2-2
len: 15
v_gene: TRBV28
abundance: -
d_gene: TRBD2

CDR3aa: CASSEVGRPGYGYTF
CDR3nt: TGTGCCAGCAGTGAAGTGGGACGGCCTGGATATGGCTACACCTTC
j_gene: TRBJ1-2
len: 15
v_gene: TRBV6-1
abundance: many
d_gene: -

CDR3aa: CASSLGEAVYEQYF
CDR3nt: TGTGCCAGCAGCTTAGGGGAGGCCGTGTACGAGCAGTACTTC
j_gene: TRBJ2-7
len: 14
v_gene: TRBV7-6
abundance: few
d_gene: -

CDR3aa: CASSSTPGVQETQYF
CDR3nt: TGTGCCAGCAGCTCCACCCCTGGGGTCCAAGAGACCCAGTACTTC
j_gene: TRBJ2-5
len: 15
v_gene: TRBV7-9
abundance: many
d_gene: -

CDR3aa: CASPEHRDWDYGYTF
CDR3nt: TGTGCCAGCCCTGAGCACCGGGATTGGGACTATGGCTACACCTTC
j_gene: TRBJ1-2
len: 15
v_gene: TRBV2
abundance: -
d_gene: -

CDR3aa: CASIPRSYNEQFF
CDR3nt: TGTGCCAGTATCCCTCGCTCCTACAATGAGCAGTTCTTC
j_gene: TRBJ2-1
len: 13
v_gene: TRBV28
abundance: many
d_gene: -

CDR3aa: CASSPYIRDTQYF
CDR3nt: TGTGCCAGCAGCCCTTATATTAGGGATACGCAGTATTTT
j_gene: TRBJ2-3
len: 13
v_gene: TRBV4-2
abundance: many
d_gene: -

CDR3aa: CASSVWAGGLKNIQYF
CDR3nt: TGTGCCAGCAGTGTGTGGGCGGGGGGACTCAAAAACATTCAGTACTTC
j_gene: TRBJ2-4
len: 16
v_gene: TRBV6-1
abundance: many
d_gene: TRBD2